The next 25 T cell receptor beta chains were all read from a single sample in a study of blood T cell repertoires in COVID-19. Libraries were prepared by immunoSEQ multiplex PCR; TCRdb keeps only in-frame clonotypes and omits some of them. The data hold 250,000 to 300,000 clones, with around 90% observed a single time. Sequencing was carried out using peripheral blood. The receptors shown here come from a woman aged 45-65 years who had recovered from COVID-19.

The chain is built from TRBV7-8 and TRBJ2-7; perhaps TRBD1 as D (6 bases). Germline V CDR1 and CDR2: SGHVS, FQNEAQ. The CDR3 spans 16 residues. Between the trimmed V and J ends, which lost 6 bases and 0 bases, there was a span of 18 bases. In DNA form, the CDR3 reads TGTGCCAGCAGACAGGGTTATGGGGGAAGCTCCTACGAGCAGTACTTC. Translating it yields CASRQGYGGSSYEQYF.

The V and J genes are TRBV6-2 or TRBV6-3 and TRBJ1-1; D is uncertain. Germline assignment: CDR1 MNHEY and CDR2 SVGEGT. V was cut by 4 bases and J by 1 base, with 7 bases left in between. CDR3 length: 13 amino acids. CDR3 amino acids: CASSWARNTEAFF. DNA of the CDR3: TGTGCCAGCAGTTGGGCACGGAACACTGAAGCTTTCTTT.

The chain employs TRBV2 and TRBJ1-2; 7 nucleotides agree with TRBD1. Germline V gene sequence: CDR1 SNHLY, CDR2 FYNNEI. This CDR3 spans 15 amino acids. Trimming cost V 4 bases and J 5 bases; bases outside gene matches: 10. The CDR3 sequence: CASSAEEGQLYGYTF. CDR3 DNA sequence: TGTGCCAGCAGTGCCGAGGAGGGACAGCTATATGGCTACACCTTC.

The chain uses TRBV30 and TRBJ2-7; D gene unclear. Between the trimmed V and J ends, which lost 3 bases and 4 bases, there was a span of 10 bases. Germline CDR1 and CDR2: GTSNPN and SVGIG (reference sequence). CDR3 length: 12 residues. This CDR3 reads CAWSGFEYEQYF. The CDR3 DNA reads TGTGCCTGGAGCGGTTTCGAATACGAGCAGTACTTC.

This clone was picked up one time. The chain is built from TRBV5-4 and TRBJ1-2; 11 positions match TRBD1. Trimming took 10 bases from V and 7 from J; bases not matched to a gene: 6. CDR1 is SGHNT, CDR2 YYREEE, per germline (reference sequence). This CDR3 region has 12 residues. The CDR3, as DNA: TGTGCCGGAGGACAGGGGGCAGGTGGCTACACCTTC. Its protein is CAGGQGAGGYTF.

In nucleotides, the CDR3 is TGTGCCTGGGGACAGGACACTGAAGCTTTCTTT. It is translated as CAWGQDTEAFF. The chain combines TRBV30 with TRBJ1-1, with 7 bases lining up with TRBD1. Germline V CDR1 and CDR2: GTSNPN, SVGIG (reference sequence). This CDR3 region has 11 residues. J gave up 3 bases and V 5 bases, and 0 bases lay outside the gene matches.

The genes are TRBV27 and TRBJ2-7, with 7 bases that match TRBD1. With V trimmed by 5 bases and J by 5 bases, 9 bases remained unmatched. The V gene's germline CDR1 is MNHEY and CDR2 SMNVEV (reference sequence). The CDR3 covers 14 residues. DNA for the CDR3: TGTGCCAGCAGTCTCCGGGACAGCCTCCACGAGCAGTACTTC. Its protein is CASSLRDSLHEQYF.

The CDR3 loop is CASSKTLTSGLHNEQFF. Written as DNA, the CDR3 is TGTGCCAGCAGCAAAACCTTGACTAGCGGGTTACACAATGAGCAGTTCTTC. The chain uses TRBV21-1 and TRBJ2-1; the table's D call of TRBD2 was not tested on the DNA. TRBV21-1 is a recognized pseudogene. The CDR3 has 17 residues.

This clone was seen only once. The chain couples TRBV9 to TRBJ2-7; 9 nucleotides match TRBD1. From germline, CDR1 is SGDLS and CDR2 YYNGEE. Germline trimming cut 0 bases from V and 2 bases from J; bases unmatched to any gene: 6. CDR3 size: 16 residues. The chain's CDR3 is CASSVGRDRVAYEQYF. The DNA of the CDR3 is TGTGCCAGCAGCGTAGGTCGGGACAGGGTAGCCTACGAGCAGTACTTC.

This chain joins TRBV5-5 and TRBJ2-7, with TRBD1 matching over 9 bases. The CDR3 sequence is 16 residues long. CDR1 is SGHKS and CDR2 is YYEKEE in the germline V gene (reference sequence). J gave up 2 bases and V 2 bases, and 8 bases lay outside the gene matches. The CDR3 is CASSFGQQGAAYEQYF. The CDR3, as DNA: TGTGCCAGCAGCTTCGGTCAACAGGGGGCCGCCTACGAGCAGTACTTC.

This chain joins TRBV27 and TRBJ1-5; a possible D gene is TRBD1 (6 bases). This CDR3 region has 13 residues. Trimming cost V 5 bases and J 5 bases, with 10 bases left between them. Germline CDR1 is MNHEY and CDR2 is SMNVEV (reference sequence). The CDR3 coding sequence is TGTGCCAGCAGTGGGGACATTTATCAGCCCCAGCATTTT. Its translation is CASSGDIYQPQHF.

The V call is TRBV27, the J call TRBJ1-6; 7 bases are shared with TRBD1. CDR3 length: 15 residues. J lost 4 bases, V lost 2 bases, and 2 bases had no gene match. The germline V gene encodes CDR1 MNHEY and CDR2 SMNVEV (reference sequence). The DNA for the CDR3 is TGTGCCAGCAGTTTAGGACAGGCTTATAATTCACCCCTCCACTTT. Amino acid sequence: CASSLGQAYNSPLHF.

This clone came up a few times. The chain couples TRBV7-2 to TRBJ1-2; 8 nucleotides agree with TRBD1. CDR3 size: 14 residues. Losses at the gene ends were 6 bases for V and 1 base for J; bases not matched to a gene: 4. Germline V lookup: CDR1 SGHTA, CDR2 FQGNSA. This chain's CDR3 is CASSTGGFNYGYTF. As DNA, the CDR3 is TGTGCCAGCAGTACAGGGGGATTTAACTATGGCTACACCTTC.

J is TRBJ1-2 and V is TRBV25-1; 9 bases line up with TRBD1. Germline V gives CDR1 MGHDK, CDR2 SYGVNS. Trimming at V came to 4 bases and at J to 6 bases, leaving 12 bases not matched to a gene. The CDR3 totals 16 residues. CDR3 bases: TGTGCCAGCAGTGCAACCTCGGGACAGGGAAGAAATGGCTACACCTTC. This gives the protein CASSATSGQGRNGYTF.

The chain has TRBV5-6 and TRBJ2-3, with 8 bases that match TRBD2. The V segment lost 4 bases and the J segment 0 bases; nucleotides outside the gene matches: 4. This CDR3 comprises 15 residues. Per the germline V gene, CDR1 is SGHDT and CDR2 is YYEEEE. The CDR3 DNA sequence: TGTGCCAGCAGCGAGACTAGCGCGAGCACAGATACGCAGTATTTT. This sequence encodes CASSETSASTDTQYF.

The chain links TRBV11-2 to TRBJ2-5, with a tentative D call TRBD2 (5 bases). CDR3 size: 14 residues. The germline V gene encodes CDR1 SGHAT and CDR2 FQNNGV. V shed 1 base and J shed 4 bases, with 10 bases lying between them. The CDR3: CASSLGMRVETQYF. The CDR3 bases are TGTGCCAGCAGCTTAGGAATGCGGGTAGAGACCCAGTACTTC.

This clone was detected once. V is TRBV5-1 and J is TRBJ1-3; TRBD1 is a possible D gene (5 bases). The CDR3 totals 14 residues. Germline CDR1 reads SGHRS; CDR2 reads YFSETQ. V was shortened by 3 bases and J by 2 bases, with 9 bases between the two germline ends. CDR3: CASSSQGPGNTIYF. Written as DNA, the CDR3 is TGCGCCAGCAGCTCCCAGGGCCCTGGAAACACCATATATTTT.

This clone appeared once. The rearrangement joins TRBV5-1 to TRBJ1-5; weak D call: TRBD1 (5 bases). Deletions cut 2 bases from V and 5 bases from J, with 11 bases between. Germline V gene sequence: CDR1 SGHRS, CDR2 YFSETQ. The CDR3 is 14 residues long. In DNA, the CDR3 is TGCGCCAGCAGCTTAGACAGCACCGATCAGCCCCAGCATTTT. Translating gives CASSLDSTDQPQHF.

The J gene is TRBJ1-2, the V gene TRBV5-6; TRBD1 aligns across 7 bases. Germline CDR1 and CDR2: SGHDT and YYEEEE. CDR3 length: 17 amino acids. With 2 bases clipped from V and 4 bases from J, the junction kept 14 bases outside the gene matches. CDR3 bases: TGTGCCAGCAGCTTTCTCCATGGACAGGCGGCCGGCTATGGCTACACCTTC. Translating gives CASSFLHGQAAGYGYTF.

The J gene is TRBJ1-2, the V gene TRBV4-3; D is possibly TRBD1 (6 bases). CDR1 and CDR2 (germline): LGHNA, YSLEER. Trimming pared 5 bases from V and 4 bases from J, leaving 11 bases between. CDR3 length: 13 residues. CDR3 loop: CASSDRIRYGYTF. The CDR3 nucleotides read TGCGCCAGCAGCGACAGGATTCGCTATGGCTACACCTTC.

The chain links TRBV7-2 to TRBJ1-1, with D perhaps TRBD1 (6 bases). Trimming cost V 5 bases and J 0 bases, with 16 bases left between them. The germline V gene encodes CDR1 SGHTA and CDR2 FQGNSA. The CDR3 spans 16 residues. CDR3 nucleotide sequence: TGTGCCAGCAGCCACGTGCGGGGGCGGCTGAACACTGAAGCTTTCTTT. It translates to CASSHVRGRLNTEAFF.

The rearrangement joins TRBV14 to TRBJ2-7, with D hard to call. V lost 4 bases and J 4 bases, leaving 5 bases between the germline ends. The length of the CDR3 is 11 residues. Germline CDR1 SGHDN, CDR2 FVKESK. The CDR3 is CASSLRYEQYF. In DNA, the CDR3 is TGTGCCAGCAGCCTCCGTTACGAGCAGTACTTC.

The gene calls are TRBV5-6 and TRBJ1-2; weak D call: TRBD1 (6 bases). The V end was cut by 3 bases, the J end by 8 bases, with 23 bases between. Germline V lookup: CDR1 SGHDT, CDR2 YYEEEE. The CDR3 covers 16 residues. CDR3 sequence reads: CASSWGGSRGASGYTF. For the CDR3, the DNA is TGTGCCAGCAGCTGGGGGGGCTCTAGGGGCGCCTCCGGCTACACCTTC.

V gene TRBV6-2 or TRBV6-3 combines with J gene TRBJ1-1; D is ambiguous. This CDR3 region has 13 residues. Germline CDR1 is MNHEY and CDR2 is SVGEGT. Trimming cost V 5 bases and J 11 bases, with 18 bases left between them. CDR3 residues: CASSKPGTSQAFF. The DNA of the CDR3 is TGTGCCAGCAGTAAACCGGGAACCTCACAGGCTTTCTTT.

The CDR3 spells CASKRGVNTEAFF. The CDR3 DNA sequence: TGTGCCAGCAAGCGGGGGGTGAACACTGAAGCTTTCTTT. The chain couples TRBV7-8 to TRBJ1-1, with a weak D call TRBD1 (5 bases). This CDR3 is built from 13 residues. Trimming removed 7 bases at V and 0 bases at J, with 9 bases between. Germline V CDR1 and CDR2: SGHVS, FQNEAQ.